This T cell receptor beta chain was obtained from a study of blood T cell repertoires in COVID-19. Method: immunoSEQ multiplex PCR; TCRdb's copy keeps in-frame clones and lacks some. This table has 120,000 to 150,000 clones, roughly 84% appearing once. CDR1 is ENHRY and CDR2 is SYGVKD in the germline V gene. Trimming removed 3 bases from V and 6 bases from J, with 8 bases in between. CDR3 size: 13 residues. The gene calls are TRBV10-3 and TRBJ2-2; no clear D gene. The receptor comes from a woman between 50 and 59 years old in a cohort sampled during active or convalescent COVID-19. Sequenced input: peripheral blood. The DNA of the CDR3 is TGTGCCATCAGTGACGGGTTCCCCGGGGAGCTGTTTTTT. It is translated as CAISDGFPGELFF.